A single sample gave rise to the 22 T cell receptor beta chains below, sequenced in a study of CD8+CD57+ T cells in acquired aplastic anemia. Both TCR beta VDJ combination and CDR3 sequence profiling were carried out. Genomic DNA was the template for this profiling. TCRdb recomputed calls from the reads with MiXCR, one row per CDR3 protein. The sample consists of approximately 170,000 distinct CDR3 sequences, less than 70% of them appearing once. The specimen sequenced was sorted CD4+, CD8+, or CD8+CD57+ T cells (not recorded which) from PBMCs. The receptors here all came from a human donor in good health, serving as a control.

A note on this clonotype: The junction shows a germline mismatch at one end, possibly a read error. The V call is TRBV15, the J call TRBJ2-7, with D tentatively TRBD1 (6 bases). This CDR3 is 12 amino acids long. The germline CDR1 and CDR2 sequences are LNHNV and YYDKDF (reference sequence). The CDR3 DNA is TGTGCCACCAGTAGAAACAGGGACCAGACTCACTTC. Amino acid sequence: CATSRNRDQTHF.

This clonotype was detected ten times or more. CDR3 sequence (DNA): TGTGCCAGCAGCTTAGGTTGGGACACACCCCTCCACTTT. Translation: CASSLGWDTPLHF. This chain links TRBV7-2 with TRBJ1-6; the D gene is possibly TRBD1 (6 bases). V was trimmed by 1 base and J by 11 bases, leaving 9 bases between them. This CDR3 contains 13 residues. Germline V gene sequence: CDR1 SGHTA, CDR2 FQGNSA.

This chain uses TRBV2 with TRBJ1-2, with a weak D call TRBD1 (6 bases). Looked up from germline, CDR1 is SNHLY and CDR2 is FYNNEI. This CDR3 comprises 12 residues. Between the trimmed V and J ends, which lost 9 bases and 4 bases, there was a span of 12 bases. The CDR3 protein is CASQGTGYGYTF. The CDR3, as DNA: TGTGCCAGTCAGGGGACGGGCTATGGCTACACCTTC.

This clonotype was seen ten or more times. The chain carries TRBV19 and TRBJ2-5; no clear D. The V end lost 3 bases, the J end lost 3 bases, and 5 bases lay between the germline ends. Germline V gives CDR1 LNHDA, CDR2 SQIVND (reference sequence). This CDR3 region has 12 residues. The DNA for the CDR3 is TGTGCCAGTAGTATCACAGAAGAGACCCAGTACTTC. As protein: CASSITEETQYF.

This clonotype has a count of ten or more. The CDR3 loop reads CASSYRDGYTF. CDR3 DNA: TGTGCCAGCAGTTACCGGGACGGCTACACCTTC. V usage is TRBV6-2 or TRBV6-3 and J usage is TRBJ1-2; TRBD1 might be the D (5 bases). V dropped 2 bases and J dropped 8 bases, with 6 bases sitting between them. CDR3 length: 11 amino acids. The germline V gene encodes CDR1 MNHEY and CDR2 SVGEGT.

Concerning this clonotype itself: A much more abundant neighbour one base away suggests this may be a read error. The final CDR3 position lacks the conserved phenylalanine or tryptophan, pointing to a likely read error. The chain has TRBV6-1 and TRBJ1-2, with D possibly being TRBD1 (5 bases). The CDR3 length is 14 residues. CDR1 is MNHNS, CDR2 SASEGT, per germline. The V end was cut by 4 bases, the J end by 7 bases, with 16 bases between. CDR3 loop: CASSGPQVYSGYTL. The CDR3 bases are TGTGCCAGCAGTGGACCACAGGTCTACTCTGGCTACACCCTC.

This clonotype was counted a single time. The chain combines TRBV7-2 with TRBJ2-7, with 12 bases identical to TRBD1. The CDR3 spans 15 residues. Losses at the gene ends were 5 bases for V and 4 bases for J; bases not matched to a gene: 6. From germline, CDR1 is SGHTA and CDR2 FQGNSA. In nucleotides, the CDR3 is TGTGCCAGCAGCCGGGGACAGGGGGCCGGGTACGAGCAGTACTTC. It translates to CASSRGQGAGYEQYF.

The CDR3 sequence: CSASLEGGYEQYF. Here the CDR3 DNA reads TGCAGTGCTAGCTTGGAGGGGGGCTACGAGCAGTACTTC. The chain recombines TRBV20-1 with TRBJ2-7; either TRBD1 or TRBD2 may supply D (6 bases each). The CDR3 consists of 13 residues. Germline CDR1 and CDR2: DFQATT and SNEGSKA (reference sequence). V was trimmed by 3 bases and J by 3 bases, leaving 12 bases between them.

This clonotype was observed a few times. The chain joins TRBV5-1 to TRBJ1-1; a possible D gene is TRBD1 (6 bases). The germline gives CDR1 SGHRS, CDR2 YFSETQ. CDR3 length equals 14 residues. Trimming removed 1 base at V and 4 bases at J, with 11 bases between. The CDR3 sequence: CASSLSQQGTEAFF. In nucleotides, the CDR3 is TGCGCCAGCAGCTTGAGTCAACAGGGCACTGAAGCTTTCTTT.

The V and J genes are TRBV20-1 and TRBJ2-7, with D perhaps matching TRBD1 or TRBD2 (6 bases each). The CDR3 runs to 14 residues. V was clipped by 2 bases and J by 2 bases, with 13 bases between them. Germline assignment: CDR1 DFQATT and CDR2 SNEGSKA (reference sequence). The CDR3 nucleotides read TGCAGTGCTAGACCCGATGGGGGGCCCTACGAGCAGTACTTC. Protein sequence: CSARPDGGPYEQYF.

The genes are TRBV29-1 and TRBJ1-3; no reliable D call. V lost 5 bases to trimming and J lost 0 bases, with 8 bases between them. This CDR3 region has 13 residues. Germline lookup yields CDR1 SQVTM and CDR2 ANQGSEA. The CDR3 sequence: CSVMATSGNTIYF. CDR3 sequence (DNA): TGCAGCGTTATGGCAACCTCTGGAAACACCATATATTTT.

This rearrangement joins TRBV15 to TRBJ1-5; unclear D gene. The V end was cut by 1 base, the J end by 5 bases, with 6 bases between. Germline CDR1 and CDR2: LNHNV and YYDKDF (reference sequence). There are 13 residues in the CDR3. CDR3 sequence: CATSRVPDQPQHF. CDR3 nucleotides: TGTGCCACCAGCAGAGTGCCGGATCAGCCCCAGCATTTT.

The chain is built from TRBV7-3 and TRBJ1-4, with D perhaps TRBD1 (6 bases). V was pared by 2 bases and J by 10 bases, with 17 bases between. Per the germline V gene, CDR1 is SGHTA and CDR2 is FQGTGA. CDR3 length: 15 residues. CDR3 in amino acids: CASSLASGGGSKLFF. The DNA for the CDR3 is TGTGCCAGCAGCTTAGCGTCCGGGGGGGGCTCAAAACTGTTTTTT.

This clonotype was picked up a small number of times. The rearrangement links TRBV2 to TRBJ2-7; D may be TRBD2 (6 bases). Germline assignment: CDR1 SNHLY and CDR2 FYNNEI. The V gene lost 4 bases and the J gene lost 0 bases, with 10 bases spanning the gap. The CDR3 totals 14 residues. The CDR3 reads CASSVSGPSYEQYF. The CDR3 coding sequence is TGTGCCAGCAGTGTGAGCGGGCCCTCCTACGAGCAGTACTTC. The full variable domain, with the rest looked up from reference TRBV2 and TRBJ2-7, is EPEVTQTPSHQVTQMGQEVILRCVPISNHLYFYWYRQILGQKVEFLVSFYNNEISEKSEIFDDQFSVERPDGSNFTLKIRSTKLEDSAMYFCASSVSGPSYEQYFGPGTRLTVT.

The J gene is TRBJ1-1, the V gene TRBV2, with D uncertain. Germline CDR1 SNHLY, CDR2 FYNNEI. This CDR3 has 13 amino acids. V was shortened by 1 base and J by 1 base, with 4 bases between the two germline ends. The CDR3 DNA reads TGTGCCAGCAGTGAAGAGGAGAACACTGAAGCTTTCTTT. It codes for CASSEEENTEAFF.

The chain couples TRBV25-1 to TRBJ1-2; a weak D match, TRBD1 (5 bases). V lost 6 bases, J lost 7 bases, and 15 bases lay in between. CDR1 is MGHDK and CDR2 is SYGVNS in the germline V gene. This CDR3 is 13 amino acids long. The CDR3 spells CASRAGGARGYTF. The CDR3 DNA sequence: TGTGCCAGCAGGGCGGGTGGGGCGCGTGGCTACACCTTC.

V gene TRBV2 combines with J gene TRBJ1-1; D might be TRBD1 (5 bases). There are 15 residues in the CDR3. The V and J ends lost 8 bases and 0 bases respectively, with 16 bases between them. Germline values: CDR1 SNHLY, CDR2 FYNNEI. CDR3 DNA sequence: TGTGCCAGCGGGACGACATACATCATGAACACTGAAGCTTTCTTT. As protein: CASGTTYIMNTEAFF.

The CDR3 nucleotides are TGTGCCACCAGCAGAGCTTCTGCTAATGAAAAACTGTTTTTT. Amino acids: CATSRASANEKLFF. The chain uses TRBV15 and TRBJ1-4; unclear D gene. The germline V gene encodes CDR1 LNHNV and CDR2 YYDKDF (reference sequence). V dropped 1 base and J dropped 3 bases, with 6 bases sitting between them. The CDR3 runs 14 residues.

The chain carries TRBV7-2 and TRBJ2-7, with 11 bases identical to TRBD2. The ends lost 1 base at V and 5 bases at J; junction bases unmatched: 1. Germline CDR1 and CDR2: SGHTA and FQGNSA. The CDR3 runs to 14 residues. The DNA for the CDR3 is TGTGCCAGCAGCTTAGTACTAGCGGGGGACGAGCAGTACTTC. Residues: CASSLVLAGDEQYF.

This clonotype appeared many times. The J gene is TRBJ2-3, the V gene TRBV12-3 or TRBV12-4; no clear D. CDR3 size: 14 residues. The V gene lost 7 bases and the J gene lost 3 bases, with 14 bases spanning the gap. The CDR3 loop reads CASNPGPTTDTQYF. CDR3 nucleotide sequence: TGTGCCAGCAACCCCGGACCAACAACAGATACGCAGTATTTT.

This CDR3 is CATSDSRINQPQHF. Written as DNA, the CDR3 is TGTGCCACCAGTGATAGCAGGATCAATCAGCCCCAGCATTTT. The chain uses TRBV24-1 and TRBJ1-5; the D is unclear. Germline V gene lookup returns CDR1 KGHDR and CDR2 SFDVKD. This CDR3 has 14 residues. Trimming stripped 3 bases from V and 3 bases from J, with 8 bases between.

This clonotype was recorded many times. V gene TRBV6-5 combines with J gene TRBJ1-1, with D unclear. The CDR3 runs to 15 residues. From germline, CDR1 is MNHEY and CDR2 SVGAGI. V was shortened by 0 bases and J by 0 bases, with 8 bases between the two germline ends. CDR3: CASSYSSSMNTEAFF. In DNA, the CDR3 is TGTGCCAGCAGTTACTCAAGTTCGATGAACACTGAAGCTTTCTTT.